The 5 T cell receptor beta chains in this list originate from one sample, sequenced in a study of Ad26.COV2.S vaccination and SARS-CoV-2 variants. Generated by immunoSEQ multiplex PCR, the TCRdb table keeps only in-frame clones and is missing some. This sample has just over 350,000 clones, with 92% found just once. Sequencing was performed on peripheral blood, taken after recovery from COVID-19. The receptor set was obtained from a human donor who had recovered from COVID-19.

The chain is built from TRBV7-2 and TRBJ1-6; D gene uncertain. V gave up 0 bases and J gave up 10 bases, with 13 bases separating them. The germline V gene encodes CDR1 SGHTA and CDR2 FQGNSA. The CDR3 extends over 15 amino acids. The CDR3 loop reads CASSLAWGIDSPLHF. The DNA of the CDR3 is TGTGCCAGCAGCTTAGCATGGGGTATAGACTCACCCCTCCACTTT.

This chain uses TRBV9 with TRBJ2-3, with D possibly being TRBD2 (5 bases). Per the germline V gene, CDR1 is SGDLS and CDR2 is YYNGEE. Trimming removed 4 bases from V and 2 bases from J, with 14 bases in between. The length of the CDR3 is 15 residues. The CDR3 nucleotides read TGTGCCAGCAGCTTCCGGGGTCCCGACACAGATACGCAGTATTTT. This gives the protein CASSFRGPDTDTQYF.

The CDR3 sequence is CASSQDGTSGLYNEQFF. DNA of the CDR3: TGTGCCAGCAGCCAAGATGGGACTAGCGGGCTATACAATGAGCAGTTCTTC. V usage is TRBV3-1 (or the pseudogene TRBV3-2) and J usage is TRBJ2-1; 12 bases fit TRBD2. This CDR3 contains 17 residues. The J segment lost 4 bases and the V segment lost 0 bases, leaving 4 bases of the junction unmatched. Germline lookup yields CDR1 LGHDT and CDR2 YNNKEL (reference sequence).

The chain is built from TRBV25-1 and TRBJ2-5, with unresolved D. The germline V gene has CDR1 MGHDK and CDR2 SYGVNS. The CDR3 spans 15 residues. V shed 6 bases and J shed 5 bases, with 19 bases lying between them. The CDR3 region has the DNA TGTGCCAGCAGCGGAGAATTCCCGTCACGGGAGACCCAGTACTTC. Its translation is CASSGEFPSRETQYF.

This chain links TRBV5-1 with TRBJ1-3; 10 bases map to TRBD1. CDR3 length: 16 amino acids. Trimming removed 0 bases from V and 4 bases from J; junction bases left unmatched: 4. Germline lookup yields CDR1 SGHRS and CDR2 YFSETQ. CDR3 nucleotides: TGCGCCAGCAGCTTGGCGGGACAGGGGTTGGGAAACACCATATATTTT. This encodes CASSLAGQGLGNTIYF.